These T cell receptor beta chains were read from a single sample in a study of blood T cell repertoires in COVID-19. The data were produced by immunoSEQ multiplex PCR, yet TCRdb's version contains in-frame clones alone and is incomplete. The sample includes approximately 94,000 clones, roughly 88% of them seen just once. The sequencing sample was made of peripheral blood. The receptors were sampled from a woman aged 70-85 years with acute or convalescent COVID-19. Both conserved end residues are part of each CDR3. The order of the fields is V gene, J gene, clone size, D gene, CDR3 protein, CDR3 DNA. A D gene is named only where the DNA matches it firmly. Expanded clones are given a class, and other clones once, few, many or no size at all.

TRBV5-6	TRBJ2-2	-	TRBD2	CASSDPASGRTGELFF	TGTGCCAGCAGCGATCCCGCTAGCGGGAGGACCGGGGAGCTGTTTTTT
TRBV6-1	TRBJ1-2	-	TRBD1	CASSERDRAYYGYTF	TGTGCCAGCAGTGAAAGGGACAGGGCCTACTATGGCTACACCTTC
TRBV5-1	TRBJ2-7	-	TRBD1	CASSPRDRAGEQYF	TGCGCCAGCAGCCCCCGGGACAGGGCGGGCGAGCAGTACTTC
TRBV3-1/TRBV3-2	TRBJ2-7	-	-	CASSQVPVYEQYF	TGTGCCAGCAGCCAAGTTCCGGTCTACGAGCAGTACTTC
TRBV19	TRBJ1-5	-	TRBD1	CASSIGQGVGQPQHF	TGTGCCAGTAGTATAGGACAGGGGGTTGGGCAGCCCCAGCATTTT
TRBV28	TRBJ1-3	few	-	CASRAGRSNSGNTIYF	TGTGCCAGCAGGGCGGGACGGTCAAACTCTGGAAACACCATATATTTT
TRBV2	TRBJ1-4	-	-	CASDRGEHDEKLFF	TGTGCCAGCGACCGGGGAGAGCATGATGAAAAACTGTTTTTT
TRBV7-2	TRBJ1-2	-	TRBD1	CASSSTGESGYTF	TGTGCCAGCAGTTCGACAGGGGAGAGCGGCTACACCTTC
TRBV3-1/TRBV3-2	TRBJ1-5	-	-	CASSQEDSGCSNQPQHF	TGTGCCAGCAGCCAAGAAGATTCAGGGTGTAGCAATCAGCCCCAGCATTTT
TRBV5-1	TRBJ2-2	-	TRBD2	CASSGPGTSGPTGELFF	TGCGCCAGCAGCGGCCCCGGGACTAGCGGTCCCACCGGGGAGCTGTTTTTT
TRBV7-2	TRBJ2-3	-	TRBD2	CASSLVLAGGDTQYF	TGTGCCAGCAGCTTAGTACTAGCGGGGGGAGATACGCAGTATTTT
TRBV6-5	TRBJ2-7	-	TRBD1	CASSYLATGGYHEQYF	TGTGCCAGCAGTTACCTCGCGACAGGGGGCTACCACGAGCAGTACTTC
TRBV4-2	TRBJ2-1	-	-	CASSQGFLALSYNEQFF	TGTGCCAGCAGCCAAGGTTTCCTAGCTCTCTCCTACAATGAGCAGTTCTTC
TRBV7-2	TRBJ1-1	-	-	CASSLAPGMNTEAFF	TGTGCCAGCAGCTTAGCCCCAGGGATGAACACTGAAGCTTTCTTT
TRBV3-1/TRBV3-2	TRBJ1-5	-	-	CASSQDQQPQHF	TGTGCCAGCAGCCAAGATCAGCAGCCCCAGCATTTT
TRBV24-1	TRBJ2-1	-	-	CATMGGATQFF	TGTGCCACCATGGGGGGGGCGACCCAGTTCTTC
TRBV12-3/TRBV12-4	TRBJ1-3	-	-	CASSLGDTIYF	TGTGCCAGCAGCCTCGGGGACACCATATATTTT
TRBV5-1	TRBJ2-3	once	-	CASSPQSGADTQYF	TGCGCCAGCAGCCCACAATCAGGGGCAGATACGCAGTATTTT
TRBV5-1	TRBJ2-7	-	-	CASRTTEGSEQYF	TGCGCCAGCAGAACCACAGAGGGATCCGAGCAGTACTTC
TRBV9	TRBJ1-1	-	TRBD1	CASSRQGEFVAEAFF	TGTGCCAGCAGCAGACAGGGGGAATTCGTAGCTGAAGCTTTCTTT
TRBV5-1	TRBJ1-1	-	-	CASQTGRMNTEAFF	TGCGCCAGCCAGACAGGCCGAATGAACACTGAAGCTTTCTTT
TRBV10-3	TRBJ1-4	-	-	CAISAFSTNEKLFF	TGTGCCATCAGTGCCTTTTCAACTAATGAAAAACTGTTTTTT
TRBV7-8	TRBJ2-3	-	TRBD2	CASSLALAGEDTQYF	TGTGCCAGCAGCTTAGCGCTAGCGGGGGAAGATACGCAGTATTTT
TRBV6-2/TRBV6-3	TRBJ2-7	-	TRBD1	CASSPGTVSYEQYF	TGTGCCAGCAGTCCCGGGACAGTTTCCTACGAGCAGTACTTC
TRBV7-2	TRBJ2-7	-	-	CASSLGAGFAGASYEQYF	TGTGCCAGCAGCTTAGGCGCGGGTTTTGCGGGGGCCTCCTACGAGCAGTACTTC
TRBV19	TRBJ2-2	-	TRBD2	CASSMAGGPAGELFF	TGTGCCAGTAGTATGGCGGGAGGGCCCGCCGGGGAGCTGTTTTTT
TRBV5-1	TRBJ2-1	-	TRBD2	CASSLGTSGEQFF	TGCGCCAGCAGCTTAGGGACTAGCGGCGAGCAGTTCTTC
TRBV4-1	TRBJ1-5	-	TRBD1	CASSFQGETRNQPQHF	TGCGCCAGCAGCTTCCAGGGGGAAACTCGTAATCAGCCCCAGCATTTT
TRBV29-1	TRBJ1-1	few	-	CSVEPQQVMNTEAFF	TGCAGCGTTGAACCCCAACAGGTGATGAACACTGAAGCTTTCTTT
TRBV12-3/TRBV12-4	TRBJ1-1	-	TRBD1	CASSGGTGFEAFF	TGTGCCAGCAGTGGCGGGACAGGGTTTGAAGCTTTCTTT
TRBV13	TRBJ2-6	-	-	CASSLSGGRVPGANVLTF	TGTGCCAGCAGCTTATCCGGGGGAAGGGTCCCAGGGGCCAACGTCCTGACTTTC
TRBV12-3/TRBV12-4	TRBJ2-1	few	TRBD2	CASSLGSGKPQFF	TGTGCCAGCAGTTTGGGTAGCGGGAAGCCTCAGTTCTTC
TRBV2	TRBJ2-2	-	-	CASSRQAANTGELFF	TGTGCCAGCAGTCGACAGGCTGCGAACACCGGGGAGCTGTTTTTT
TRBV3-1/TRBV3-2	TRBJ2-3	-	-	CASSQDTGSSHVVGDTQYF	TGTGCCAGCAGCCAAGATACGGGATCGTCACACGTTGTTGGAGATACGCAGTATTTT
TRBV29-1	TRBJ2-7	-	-	CSVRGENRNEQYF	TGCAGCGTCCGCGGGGAAAACCGGAACGAGCAGTACTTC
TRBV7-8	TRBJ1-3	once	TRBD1	CASSLEDRAGNTIYF	TGTGCCAGCAGCTTAGAGGACAGGGCTGGAAACACCATATATTTT
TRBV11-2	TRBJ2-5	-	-	CASSLIGGNLGETQYF	TGTGCCAGCAGCTTAATCGGCGGGAACTTAGGAGAGACCCAGTACTTC
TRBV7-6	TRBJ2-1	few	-	CASSLVPGGYNEQFF	TGTGCCAGCAGCTTAGTCCCGGGTGGGTACAATGAGCAGTTCTTC
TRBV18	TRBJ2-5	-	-	CASSQRAGETQYF	TGTGCCAGCTCACAACGGGCGGGGGAGACCCAGTACTTC
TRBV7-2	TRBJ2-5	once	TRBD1	CASSLGGTGTGETQYF	TGTGCCAGCAGCTTGGGTGGGACAGGGACGGGCGAGACCCAGTACTTC
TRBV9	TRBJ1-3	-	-	CASSVDRLSSGNTIYF	TGTGCCAGCAGCGTAGACCGACTGAGCTCTGGAAACACCATATATTTT
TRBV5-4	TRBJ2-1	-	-	CASSSPLPGKGHNEQFF	TGTGCCAGCAGCTCCCCCCTACCGGGGAAAGGGCACAATGAGCAGTTCTTC
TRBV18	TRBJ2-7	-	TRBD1	CASSPGQGNEQYF	TGTGCCAGCTCACCAGGACAGGGGAACGAGCAGTACTTC
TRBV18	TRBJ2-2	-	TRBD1	CASSPLTGPNTGELFF	TGTGCCAGCTCACCCCTGACAGGGCCGAACACCGGGGAGCTGTTTTTT